Below, one TCR beta chain is given with its context. The sample is drawn from a study of identical twins. The CDR3 runs to 17 residues. The V gene's germline CDR1 is SQVTM and CDR2 ANQGSEA. Trimming pared 5 bases from V and 3 bases from J, leaving 23 bases between. TCRdb redid the calling of the 5' RACE reads with MiXCR, one entry per CDR3 protein. The data contain around 550,000 distinct CDR3 sequences, 15% of them singletons. In addition, the sample was reused for a study of yellow fever vaccine responses in identical twins.

The rearrangement joins TRBV29-1 to TRBJ1-3, with D possibly matching TRBD1 (5 bases). The sample taken for sequencing was CD4+ T cells sorted from blood. The TCR originated in a woman between 18 and 30 years old in good health. The CDR3 region has the DNA TGCAGCGTTCAATTTCGGACAACTAAATTTGGTGGAAACACCATATATTTT. Its translation is CSVQFRTTKFGGNTIYF.